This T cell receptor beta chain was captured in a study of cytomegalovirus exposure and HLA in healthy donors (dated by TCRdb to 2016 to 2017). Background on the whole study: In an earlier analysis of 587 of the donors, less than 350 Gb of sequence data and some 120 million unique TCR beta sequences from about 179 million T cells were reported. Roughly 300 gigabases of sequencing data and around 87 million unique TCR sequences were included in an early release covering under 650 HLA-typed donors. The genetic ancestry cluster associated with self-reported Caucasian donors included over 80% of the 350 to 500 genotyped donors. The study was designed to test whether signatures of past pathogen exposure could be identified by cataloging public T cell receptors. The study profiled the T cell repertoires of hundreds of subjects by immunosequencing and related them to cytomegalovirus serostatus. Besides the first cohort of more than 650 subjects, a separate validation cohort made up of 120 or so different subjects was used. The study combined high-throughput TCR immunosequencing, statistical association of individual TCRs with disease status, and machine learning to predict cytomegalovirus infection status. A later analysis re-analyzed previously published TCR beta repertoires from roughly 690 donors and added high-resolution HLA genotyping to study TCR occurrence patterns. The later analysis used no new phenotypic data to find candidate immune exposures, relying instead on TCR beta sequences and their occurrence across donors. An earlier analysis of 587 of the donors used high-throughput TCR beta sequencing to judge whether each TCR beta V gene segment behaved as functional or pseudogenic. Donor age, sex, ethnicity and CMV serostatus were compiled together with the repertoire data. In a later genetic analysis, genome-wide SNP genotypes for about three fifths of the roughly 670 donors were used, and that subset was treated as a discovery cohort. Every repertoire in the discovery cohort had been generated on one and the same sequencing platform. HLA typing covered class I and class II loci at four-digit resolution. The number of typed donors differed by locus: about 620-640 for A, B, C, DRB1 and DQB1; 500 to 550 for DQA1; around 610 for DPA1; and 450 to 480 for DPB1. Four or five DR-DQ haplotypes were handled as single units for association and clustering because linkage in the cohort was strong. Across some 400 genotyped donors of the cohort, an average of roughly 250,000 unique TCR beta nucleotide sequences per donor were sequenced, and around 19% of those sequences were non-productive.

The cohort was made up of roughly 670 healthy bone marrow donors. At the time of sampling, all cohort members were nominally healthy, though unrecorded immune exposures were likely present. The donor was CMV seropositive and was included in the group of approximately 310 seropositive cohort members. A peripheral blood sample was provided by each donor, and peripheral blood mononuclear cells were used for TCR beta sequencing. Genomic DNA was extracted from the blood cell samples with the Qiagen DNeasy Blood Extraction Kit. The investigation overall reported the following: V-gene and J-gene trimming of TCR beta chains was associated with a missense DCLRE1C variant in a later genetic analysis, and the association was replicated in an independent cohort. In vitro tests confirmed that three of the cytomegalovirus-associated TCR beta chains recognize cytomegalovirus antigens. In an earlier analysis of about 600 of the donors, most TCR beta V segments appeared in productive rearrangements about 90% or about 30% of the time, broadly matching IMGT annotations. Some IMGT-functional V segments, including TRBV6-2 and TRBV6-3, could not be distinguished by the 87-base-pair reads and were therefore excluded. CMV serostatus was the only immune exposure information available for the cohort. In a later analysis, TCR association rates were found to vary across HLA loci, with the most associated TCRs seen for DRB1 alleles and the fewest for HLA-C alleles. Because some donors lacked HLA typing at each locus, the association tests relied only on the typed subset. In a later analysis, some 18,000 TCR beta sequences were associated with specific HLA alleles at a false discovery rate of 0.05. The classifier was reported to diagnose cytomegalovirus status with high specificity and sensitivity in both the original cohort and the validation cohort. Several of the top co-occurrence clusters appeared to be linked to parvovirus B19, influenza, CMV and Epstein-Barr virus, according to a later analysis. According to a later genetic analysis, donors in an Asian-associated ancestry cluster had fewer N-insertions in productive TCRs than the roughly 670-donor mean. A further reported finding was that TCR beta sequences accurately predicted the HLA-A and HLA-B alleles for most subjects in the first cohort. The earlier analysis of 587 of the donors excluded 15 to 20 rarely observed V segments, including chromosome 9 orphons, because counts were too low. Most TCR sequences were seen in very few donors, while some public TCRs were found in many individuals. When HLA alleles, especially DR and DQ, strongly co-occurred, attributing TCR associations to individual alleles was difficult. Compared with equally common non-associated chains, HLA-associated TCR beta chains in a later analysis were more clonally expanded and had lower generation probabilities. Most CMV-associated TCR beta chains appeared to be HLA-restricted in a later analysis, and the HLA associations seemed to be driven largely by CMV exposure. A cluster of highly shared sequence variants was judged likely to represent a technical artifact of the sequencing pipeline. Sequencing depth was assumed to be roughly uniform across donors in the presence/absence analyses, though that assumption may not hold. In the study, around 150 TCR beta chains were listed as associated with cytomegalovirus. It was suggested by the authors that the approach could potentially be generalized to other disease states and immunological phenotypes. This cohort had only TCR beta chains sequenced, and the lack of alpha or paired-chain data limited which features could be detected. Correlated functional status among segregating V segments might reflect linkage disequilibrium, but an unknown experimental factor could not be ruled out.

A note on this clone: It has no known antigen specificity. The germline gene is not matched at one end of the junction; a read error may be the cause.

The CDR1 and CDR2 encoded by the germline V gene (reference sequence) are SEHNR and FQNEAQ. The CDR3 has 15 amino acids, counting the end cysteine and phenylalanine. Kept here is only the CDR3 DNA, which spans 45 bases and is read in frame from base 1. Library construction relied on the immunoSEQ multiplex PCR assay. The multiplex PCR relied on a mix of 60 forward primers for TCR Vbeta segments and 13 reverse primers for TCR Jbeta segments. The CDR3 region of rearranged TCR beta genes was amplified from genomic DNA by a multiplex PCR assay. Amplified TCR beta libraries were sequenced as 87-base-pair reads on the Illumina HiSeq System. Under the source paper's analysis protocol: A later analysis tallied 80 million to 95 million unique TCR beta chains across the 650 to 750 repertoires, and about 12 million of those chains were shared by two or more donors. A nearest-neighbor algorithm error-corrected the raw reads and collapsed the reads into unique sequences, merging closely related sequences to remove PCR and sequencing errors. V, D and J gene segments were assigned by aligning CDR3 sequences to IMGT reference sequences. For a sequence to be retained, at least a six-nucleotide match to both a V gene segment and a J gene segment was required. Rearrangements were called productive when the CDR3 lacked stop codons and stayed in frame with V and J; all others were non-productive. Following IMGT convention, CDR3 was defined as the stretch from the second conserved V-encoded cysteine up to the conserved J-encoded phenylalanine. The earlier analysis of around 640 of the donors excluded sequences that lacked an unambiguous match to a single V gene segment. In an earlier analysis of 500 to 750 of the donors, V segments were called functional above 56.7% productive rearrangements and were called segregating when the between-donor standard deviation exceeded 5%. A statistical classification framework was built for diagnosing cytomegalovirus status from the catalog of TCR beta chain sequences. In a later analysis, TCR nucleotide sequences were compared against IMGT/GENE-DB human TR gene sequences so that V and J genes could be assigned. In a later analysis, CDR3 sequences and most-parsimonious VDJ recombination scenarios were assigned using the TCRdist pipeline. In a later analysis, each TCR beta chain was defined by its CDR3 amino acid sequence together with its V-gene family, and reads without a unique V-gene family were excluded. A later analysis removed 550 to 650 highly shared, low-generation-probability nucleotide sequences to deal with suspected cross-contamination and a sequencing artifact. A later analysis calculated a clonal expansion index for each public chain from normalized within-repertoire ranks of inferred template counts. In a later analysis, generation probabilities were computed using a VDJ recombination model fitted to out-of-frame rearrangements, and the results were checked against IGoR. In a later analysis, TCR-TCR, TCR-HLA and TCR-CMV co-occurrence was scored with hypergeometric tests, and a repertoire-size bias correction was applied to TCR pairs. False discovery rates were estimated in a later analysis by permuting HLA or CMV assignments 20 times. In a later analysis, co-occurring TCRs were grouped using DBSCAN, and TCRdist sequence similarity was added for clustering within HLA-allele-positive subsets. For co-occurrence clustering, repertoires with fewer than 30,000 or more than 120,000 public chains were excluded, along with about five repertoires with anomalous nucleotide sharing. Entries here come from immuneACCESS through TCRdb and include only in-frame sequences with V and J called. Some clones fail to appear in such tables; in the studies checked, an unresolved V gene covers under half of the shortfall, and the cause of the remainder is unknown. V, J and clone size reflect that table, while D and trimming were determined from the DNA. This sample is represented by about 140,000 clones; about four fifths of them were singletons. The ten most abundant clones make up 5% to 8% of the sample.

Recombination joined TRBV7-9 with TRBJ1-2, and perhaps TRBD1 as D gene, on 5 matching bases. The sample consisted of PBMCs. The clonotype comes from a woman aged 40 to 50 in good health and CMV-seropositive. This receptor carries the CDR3 CSSSRGTVHNYGYTF. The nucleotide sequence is TGTTCCAGCAGCCGGGGGACGGTACATAACTATGGCTACACCTTC.